The table lists the clone carrying this T cell receptor beta chain with a few counts. Antigen unknown. These data belong to a study of identical twins. Whole-study findings and limits: Compared with unrelated sharing, twin-shared out-of-frame alpha sequences had more low-probability sequences. Among monozygotic twins, out-of-frame TCR alpha sharing exceeded what models predicted. The analysis was cross-sectional rather than longitudinal within donors.

The CDR3 sequence is 15 residues long. Trimming removed 3 bases at V and 1 base at J, with 10 bases between. Per germline, CDR1 SGHNT and CDR2 YENEEA. Via MiXCR, TCRdb re-called the 5' RACE reads, giving one row per CDR3 protein. The sample lists around 490,000 distinct CDR3 sequences, around 15% occurring once. Everyone who donated was a healthy Caucasian. This sample was shared with a second study, whose subject was yellow fever vaccine responses in identical twins.

The receptor's source is a woman between 18 and 29 years old in good health. Sequenced sample: CD4+ T cells sorted from blood. The chain links TRBV11-3 to TRBJ2-1; D unclear. The CDR3 loop reads CASSFSTVSYNEQFF. Written as DNA, the CDR3 is TGTGCCAGCAGCTTTTCAACGGTTTCCTACAATGAGCAGTTCTTC.